The sequence of this TCR beta chain was determined in a study of shared T cell receptors in the human thymus. The CDR3 runs 14 residues. Germline CDR1 reads MRHNA; CDR2 reads SNTAGT. Trimming shortened V by 3 bases and J by 11 bases, and 19 bases separated the two germline ends. Profiled with immunoSEQ multiplex PCR; TCRdb holds only in-frame clones, not every one. The sample contains 550,000 to 800,000 clones, around 85% of which appear only once. These same records also appear under a second study, on human thymus T cells.

The rearrangement joins TRBV6-4 to TRBJ1-2; D is possibly TRBD1 (6 bases). The sequenced sample consisted of thymocytes. This clonotype was sampled from a girl under three years old with a congenital heart defect. CDR3 nucleotides: TGTGCCAGCAGTGAGGGAACAGGGTTAGGTGGATACACCTTC. Its protein is CASSEGTGLGGYTF.